This T cell receptor beta chain was sequenced in a study of T cell responses to AZD1222 COVID-19 vaccine. Findings of the study overall: Scientists sampled the repertoires only once the peak T cell response had passed. Distributed over spike, vaccine-associated CD4 TCRs predominated at 160-218 and 743-854.

Using immunoSEQ multiplex PCR, the repertoire was profiled, and TCRdb retains in-frame clones only, with some absent. This table holds 150,000 or so clones, 85% to 90% found once. Trimming cost V 3 bases and J 4 bases; bases outside gene matches: 14. This CDR3 is built from 18 residues. CDR1 is KGHDR, CDR2 SFDVKD, per germline. A remark on this clone: Its antigen is undetermined.

The specimen comprised peripheral blood, sampled on day 0 of MenACWY control vaccination. The receptor was isolated from an adult in good health. The chain links TRBV24-1 to TRBJ2-1; 7 bases fit TRBD1. CDR3 DNA sequence: TGTGCCACCAGTGATCTCCCCTTCCCGGGACAGACTTACAATGAGCAGTTCTTC. It yields the protein CATSDLPFPGQTYNEQFF.